The clone carrying this T cell receptor beta chain was detected once. Its antigen remains unidentified. A read error may produce the germline difference seen at one junction end. The donors were in the approximately 120-subject validation cohort; that cohort was separate from the roughly 730-subject first cohort. Produced via immunoSEQ multiplex PCR; TCRdb's table is partial and in-frame only. The sample lists 200,000 to 250,000 clones; 80% to 85% were seen once. The source of the sample is a study of cytomegalovirus exposure and HLA in healthy donors. The study's findings and limits: Among TCR beta chains, those listed as cytomegalovirus-associated numbered under 200. Reported results showed that the classifier diagnosed cytomegalovirus status with high specificity and sensitivity.

This CDR3 comprises 13 residues. Germline V gene sequence: CDR1 SGHTA, CDR2 FQGNSA. This clonotype originated in a woman aged 30 to 39 in good health and CMV-seropositive. The sequenced sample consisted of PBMCs. The V call is TRBV7-2, the J call TRBJ2-3, with D maybe TRBD2 (5 bases). The CDR3 region is CASSLAPVNTQYF. As DNA, the CDR3 is TGTGCCAGCAGCCTAGCTCCGGTTAATACGCAGTATTTT.